This record concerns one TCR beta chain sequence. Germline-derived CDR1 and CDR2 are SGHTA and FQGTGA. This CDR3 has 16 residues. Trimming stripped 0 bases from V and 7 bases from J, with 13 bases between. This record comes from a study of technical replicates of blood from a few donors. Method: immunoSEQ multiplex PCR; TCRdb's copy keeps in-frame clones and lacks some. The data hold about 100,000 clones, with 95% observed a single time. Sequencing was done on a sample of T cells isolated from PBMCs. The V call is TRBV7-3, the J call TRBJ1-6; D possibly corresponds to TRBD1 (5 bases). This TCR derives from a human donor in good health. CDR3 DNA sequence: TGTGCCAGCAGCTTAACGGCCCCCGGGGGGAATTCACCCCTCCACTTT. Protein product: CASSLTAPGGNSPLHF.